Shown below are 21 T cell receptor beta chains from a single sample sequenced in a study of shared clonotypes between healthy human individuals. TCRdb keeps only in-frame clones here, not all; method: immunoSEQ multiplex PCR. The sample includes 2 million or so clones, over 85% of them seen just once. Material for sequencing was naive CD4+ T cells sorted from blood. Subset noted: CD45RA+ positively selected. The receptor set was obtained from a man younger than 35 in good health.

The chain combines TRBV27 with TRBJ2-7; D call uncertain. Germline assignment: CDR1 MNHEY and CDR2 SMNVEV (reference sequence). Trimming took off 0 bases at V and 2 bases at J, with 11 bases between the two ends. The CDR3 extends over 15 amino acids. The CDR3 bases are TGTGCCAGCAGTTTATCGGCCACCATAACCTACGAGCAGTACTTC. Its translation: CASSLSATITYEQYF.

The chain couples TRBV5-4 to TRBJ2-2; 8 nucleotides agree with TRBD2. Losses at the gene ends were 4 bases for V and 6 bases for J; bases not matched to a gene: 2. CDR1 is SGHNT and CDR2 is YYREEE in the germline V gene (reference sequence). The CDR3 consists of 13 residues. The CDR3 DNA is TGTGCCAGCAGCCGGACTAGCCCCGGGGAGCTGTTTTTT. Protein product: CASSRTSPGELFF.

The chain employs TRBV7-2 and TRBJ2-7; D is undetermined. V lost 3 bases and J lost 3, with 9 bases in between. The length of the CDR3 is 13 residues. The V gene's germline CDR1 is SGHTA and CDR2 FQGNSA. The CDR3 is CASSLMNNYEQYF. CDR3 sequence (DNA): TGTGCCAGCAGCTTGATGAACAACTACGAGCAGTACTTC.

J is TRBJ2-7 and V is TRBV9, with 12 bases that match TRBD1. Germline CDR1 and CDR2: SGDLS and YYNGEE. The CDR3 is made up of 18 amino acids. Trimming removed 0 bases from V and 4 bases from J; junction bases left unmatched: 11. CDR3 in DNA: TGTGCCAGCAGCGTAGGTAATGTATGGGGACAGGGGGCTTACGAGCAGTACTTC. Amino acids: CASSVGNVWGQGAYEQYF.

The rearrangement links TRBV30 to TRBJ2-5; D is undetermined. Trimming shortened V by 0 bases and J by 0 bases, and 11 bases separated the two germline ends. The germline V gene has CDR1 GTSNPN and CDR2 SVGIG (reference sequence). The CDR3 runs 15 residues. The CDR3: CAWSVTTEDQETQYF. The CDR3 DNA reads TGTGCCTGGAGTGTAACTACAGAAGACCAAGAGACCCAGTACTTC. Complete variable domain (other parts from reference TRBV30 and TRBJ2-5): SQTIHQWPATLVQPVGSPLSLECTVEGTSNPNLYWYRQAAGRGLQLLFYSVGIGQISSEVPQNLSASRPQDRQFILSSKKLLLSDSGFYLCAWSVTTEDQETQYFGPGTRLLVL.

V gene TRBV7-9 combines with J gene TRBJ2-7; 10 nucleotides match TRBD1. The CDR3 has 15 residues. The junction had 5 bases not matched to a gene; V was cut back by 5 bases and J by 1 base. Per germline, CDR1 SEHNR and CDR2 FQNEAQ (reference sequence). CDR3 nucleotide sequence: TGTGCCAGCAGCCACTGGACAGGGGGGTCCTACGAGCAGTACTTC. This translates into CASSHWTGGSYEQYF.

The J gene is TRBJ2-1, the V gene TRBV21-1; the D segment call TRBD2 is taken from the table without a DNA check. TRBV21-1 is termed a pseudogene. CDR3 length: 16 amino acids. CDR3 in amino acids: CASSSPEAGGYNEQFF. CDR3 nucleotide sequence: TGTGCCAGCAGCTCTCCGGAAGCGGGAGGCTACAATGAGCAGTTCTTC.

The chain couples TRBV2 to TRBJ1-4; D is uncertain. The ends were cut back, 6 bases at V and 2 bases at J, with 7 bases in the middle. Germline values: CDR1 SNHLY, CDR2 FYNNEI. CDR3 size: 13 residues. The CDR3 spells CASRTATNEKLFF. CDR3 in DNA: TGTGCCAGCAGGACGGCGACTAATGAAAAACTGTTTTTT.

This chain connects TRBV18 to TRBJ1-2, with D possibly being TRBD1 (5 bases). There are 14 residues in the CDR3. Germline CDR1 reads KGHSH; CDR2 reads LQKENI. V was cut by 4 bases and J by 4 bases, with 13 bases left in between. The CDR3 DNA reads TGTGCCAGCTCACGGGGAGGGGCGAGCTATGGCTACACCTTC. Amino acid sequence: CASSRGGASYGYTF.

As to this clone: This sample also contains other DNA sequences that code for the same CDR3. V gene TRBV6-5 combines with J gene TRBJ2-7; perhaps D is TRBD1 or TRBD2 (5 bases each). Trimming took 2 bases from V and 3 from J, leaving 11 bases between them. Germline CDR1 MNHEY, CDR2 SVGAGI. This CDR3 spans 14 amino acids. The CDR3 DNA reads TGTGCCAGCAGTTACGGGGGAACTTACTACGAGCAGTACTTC. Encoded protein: CASSYGGTYYEQYF.

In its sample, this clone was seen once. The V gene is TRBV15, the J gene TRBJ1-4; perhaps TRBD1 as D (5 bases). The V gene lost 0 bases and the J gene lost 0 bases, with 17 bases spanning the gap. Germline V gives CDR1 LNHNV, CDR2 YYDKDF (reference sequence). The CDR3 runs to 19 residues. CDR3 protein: CATSRDPAGSPATNEKLFF. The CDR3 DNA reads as TGTGCCACCAGCAGAGATCCGGCAGGGTCGCCGGCAACTAATGAAAAACTGTTTTTT.

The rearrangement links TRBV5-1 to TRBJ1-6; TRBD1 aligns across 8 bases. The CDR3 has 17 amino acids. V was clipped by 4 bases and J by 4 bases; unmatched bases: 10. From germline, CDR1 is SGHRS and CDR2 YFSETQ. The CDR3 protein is CASSEGGQVFYNSPLHF. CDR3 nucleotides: TGCGCCAGCAGCGAAGGGGGACAGGTTTTTTATAATTCACCCCTCCACTTT.

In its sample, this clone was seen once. CDR3 nucleotides: TGCGCCAGCAGCCAAGATCAAGTCCAGGGTGGAGAAAAACTGTTTTTT. This translates into CASSQDQVQGGEKLFF. The chain uses TRBV4-1 and TRBJ1-4; TRBD1 might be the D (5 bases). CDR3 length: 16 amino acids. V was cut by 0 bases and J by 8 bases, with 16 bases left in between. Germline CDR1 reads MGHRA; CDR2 reads YSYEKL.

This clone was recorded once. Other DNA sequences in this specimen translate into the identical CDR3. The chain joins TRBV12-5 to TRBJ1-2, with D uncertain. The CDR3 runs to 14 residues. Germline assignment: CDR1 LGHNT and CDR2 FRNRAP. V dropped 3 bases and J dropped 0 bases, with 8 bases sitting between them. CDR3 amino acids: CASGFSGANYGYTF. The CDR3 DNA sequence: TGTGCTAGTGGTTTTTCCGGAGCTAACTATGGCTACACCTTC.

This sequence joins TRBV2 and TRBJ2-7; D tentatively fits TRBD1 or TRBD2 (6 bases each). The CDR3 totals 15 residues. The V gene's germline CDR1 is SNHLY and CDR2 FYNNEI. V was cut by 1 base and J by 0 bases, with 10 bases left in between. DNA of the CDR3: TGTGCCAGCAGTGAAGGGGGGGCCAACTCCTACGAGCAGTACTTC. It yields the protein CASSEGGANSYEQYF.

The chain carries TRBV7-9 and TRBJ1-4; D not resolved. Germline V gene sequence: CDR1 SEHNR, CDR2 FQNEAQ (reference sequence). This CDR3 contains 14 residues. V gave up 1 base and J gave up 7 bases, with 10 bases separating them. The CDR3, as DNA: TGTGCCAGCAGCTTAGACGGCAGCCGTGAAAAACTGTTTTTT. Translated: CASSLDGSREKLFF.

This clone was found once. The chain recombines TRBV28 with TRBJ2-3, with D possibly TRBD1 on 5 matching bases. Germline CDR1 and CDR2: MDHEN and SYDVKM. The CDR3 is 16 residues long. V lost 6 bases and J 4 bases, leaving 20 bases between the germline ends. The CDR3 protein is CASRTASRVVADTQYF. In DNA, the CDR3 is TGTGCCAGCAGGACCGCGTCCAGGGTTGTAGCAGATACGCAGTATTTT.

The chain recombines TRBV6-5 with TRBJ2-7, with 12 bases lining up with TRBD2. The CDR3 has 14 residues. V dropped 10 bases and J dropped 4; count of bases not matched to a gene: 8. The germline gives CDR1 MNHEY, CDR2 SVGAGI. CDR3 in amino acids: CATRNGLAGYEQYF. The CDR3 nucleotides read TGTGCCACCAGAAATGGACTAGCGGGGTACGAGCAGTACTTC.

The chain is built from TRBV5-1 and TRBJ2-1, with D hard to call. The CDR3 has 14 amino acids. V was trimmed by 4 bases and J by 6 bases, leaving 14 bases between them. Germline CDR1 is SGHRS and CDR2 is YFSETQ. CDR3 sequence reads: CASSPEVVSNEQFF. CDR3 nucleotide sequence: TGCGCCAGCAGCCCCGAGGTAGTTTCCAATGAGCAGTTCTTC.

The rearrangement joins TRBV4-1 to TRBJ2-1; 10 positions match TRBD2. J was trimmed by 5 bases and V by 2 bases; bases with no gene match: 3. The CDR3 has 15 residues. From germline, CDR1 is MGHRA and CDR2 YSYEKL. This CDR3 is CASSQLAGVNNEQFF. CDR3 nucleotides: TGCGCCAGCAGCCAACTAGCGGGGGTTAACAATGAGCAGTTCTTC.

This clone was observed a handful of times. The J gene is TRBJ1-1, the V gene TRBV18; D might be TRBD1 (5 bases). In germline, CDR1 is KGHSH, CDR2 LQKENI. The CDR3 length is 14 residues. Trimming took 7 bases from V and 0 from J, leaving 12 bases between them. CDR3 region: CASLLDTMNTEAFF. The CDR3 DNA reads TGTGCCAGCTTATTGGACACCATGAACACTGAAGCTTTCTTT.